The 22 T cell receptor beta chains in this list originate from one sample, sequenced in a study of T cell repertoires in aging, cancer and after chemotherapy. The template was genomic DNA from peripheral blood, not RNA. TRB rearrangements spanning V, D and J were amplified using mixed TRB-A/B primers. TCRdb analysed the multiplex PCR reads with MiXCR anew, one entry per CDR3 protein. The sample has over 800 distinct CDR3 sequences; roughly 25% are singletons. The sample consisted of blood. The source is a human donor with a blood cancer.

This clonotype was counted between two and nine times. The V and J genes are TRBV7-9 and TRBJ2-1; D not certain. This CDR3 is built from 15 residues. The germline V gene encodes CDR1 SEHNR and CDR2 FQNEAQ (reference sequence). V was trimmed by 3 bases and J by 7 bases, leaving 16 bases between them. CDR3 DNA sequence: TGTGCCAGCAGCTTGTTTTCAGCTTACGGGAATGAGCAGTTCTTC. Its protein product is CASSLFSAYGNEQFF.

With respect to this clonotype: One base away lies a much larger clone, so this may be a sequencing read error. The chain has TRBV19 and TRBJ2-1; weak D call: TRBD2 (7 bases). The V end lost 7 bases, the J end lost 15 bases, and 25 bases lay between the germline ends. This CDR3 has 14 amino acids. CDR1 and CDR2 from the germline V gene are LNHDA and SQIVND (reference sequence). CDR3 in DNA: TGTGCCAGTAAGGGGGGGGGGGACTACCATGAACCGTTCTTC. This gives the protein CASKGGGDYHEPFF.

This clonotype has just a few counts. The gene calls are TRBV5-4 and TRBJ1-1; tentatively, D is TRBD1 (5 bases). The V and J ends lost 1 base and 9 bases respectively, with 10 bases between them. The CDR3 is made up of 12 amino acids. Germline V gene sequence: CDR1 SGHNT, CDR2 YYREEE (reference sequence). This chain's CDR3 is CASSLKGLQAFF. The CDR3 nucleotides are TGTGCCAGCAGCTTGAAGGGGCTCCAAGCTTTCTTT. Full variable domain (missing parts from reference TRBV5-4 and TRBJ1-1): ETGVTQSPTHLIKTRGQQVTLRCSSQSGHNTVSWYQQALGQGPQFIFQYYREEENGRGNFPPRFSGLQFPNYSSELNVNALELDDSALYLCASSLKGLQAFFGQGTRLTVV.

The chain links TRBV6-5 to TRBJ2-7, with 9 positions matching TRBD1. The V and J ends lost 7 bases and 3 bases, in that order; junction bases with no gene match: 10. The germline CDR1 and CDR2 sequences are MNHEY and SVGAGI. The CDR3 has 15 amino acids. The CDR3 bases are TGTGCCAGCATTTCACCGGGACAGGGACACTACGAGCAGTACTTC. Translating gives CASISPGQGHYEQYF.

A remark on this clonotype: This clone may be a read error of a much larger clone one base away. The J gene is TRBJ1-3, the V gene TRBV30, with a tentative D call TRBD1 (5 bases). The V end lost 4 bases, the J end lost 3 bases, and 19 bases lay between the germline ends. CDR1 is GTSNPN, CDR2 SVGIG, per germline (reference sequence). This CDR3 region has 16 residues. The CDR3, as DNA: TGTGCCTGGAATGTACCCCGGGGCGAGTTTGGAAACACCATATATTTT. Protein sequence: CAWNVPRGEFGNTIYF. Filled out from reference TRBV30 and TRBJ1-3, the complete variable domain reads SQTIHQWPATLVQPVGSPLSLECTVEGTSNPNLYWYRQAAGRGLQLLFYSVGIGQISSEVPQNLSASRPQDRQFILSSKKLLLSDSGFYLCAWNVPRGEFGNTIYFGEGSWLTVV.

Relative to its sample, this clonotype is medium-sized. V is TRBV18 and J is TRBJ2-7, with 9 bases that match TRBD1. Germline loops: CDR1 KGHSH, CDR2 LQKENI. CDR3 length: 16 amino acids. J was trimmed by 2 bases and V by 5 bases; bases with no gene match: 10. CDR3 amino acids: CASSDLPGQGAYEQYF. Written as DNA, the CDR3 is TGTGCCAGCTCAGACCTCCCGGGACAGGGAGCCTACGAGCAGTACTTC.

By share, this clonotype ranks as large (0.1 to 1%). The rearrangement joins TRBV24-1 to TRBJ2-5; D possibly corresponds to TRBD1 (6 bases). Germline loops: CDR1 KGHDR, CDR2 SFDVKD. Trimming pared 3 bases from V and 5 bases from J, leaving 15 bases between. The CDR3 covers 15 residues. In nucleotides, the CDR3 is TGTGCCACCAGTGATCGGACAGCGTCAGTGGAGACCCAGTACTTC. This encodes CATSDRTASVETQYF.

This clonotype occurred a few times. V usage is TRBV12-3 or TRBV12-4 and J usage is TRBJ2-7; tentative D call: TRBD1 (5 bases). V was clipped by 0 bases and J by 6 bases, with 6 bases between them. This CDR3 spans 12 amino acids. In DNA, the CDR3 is TGTGCCAGCAGTTTAGCGGGGCGCGAGCAGTACTTC. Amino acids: CASSLAGREQYF.

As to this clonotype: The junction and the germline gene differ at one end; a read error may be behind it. For the CDR3, the DNA is TGTACCAGCACCCAAGGGCCTAGCGGGAGCAATGAGCAGTTCTTC. Amino acids: CTSTQGPSGSNEQFF. The rearrangement uses TRBV28 and TRBJ2-1; 10 bases fit TRBD2. Germline assignment: CDR1 MDHEN and CDR2 SYDVKM. The length of the CDR3 is 15 residues.

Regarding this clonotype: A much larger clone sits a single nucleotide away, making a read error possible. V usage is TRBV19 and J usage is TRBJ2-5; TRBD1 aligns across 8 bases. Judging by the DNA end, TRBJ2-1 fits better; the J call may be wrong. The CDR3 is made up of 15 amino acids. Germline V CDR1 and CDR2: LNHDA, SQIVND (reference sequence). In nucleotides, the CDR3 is TGTGCCAGTAGTATAGAGGACAGGGTAGGCGAGACCCAGTTCTTC. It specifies CASSIEDRVGETQFF.

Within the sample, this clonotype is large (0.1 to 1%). Here the CDR3 DNA reads TGTGCCAGCAGTTACTCACCGGGACCCCATAGCACAGATACGCAGTATTTT. Translated, it gives CASSYSPGPHSTDTQYF. The V call is TRBV6-5, the J call TRBJ2-3, with D perhaps being TRBD1 or TRBD2 (5 bases each). Germline V gene lookup returns CDR1 MNHEY and CDR2 SVGAGI. Trimming pared 0 bases from V and 0 bases from J, leaving 13 bases between. This CDR3 is built from 17 residues.

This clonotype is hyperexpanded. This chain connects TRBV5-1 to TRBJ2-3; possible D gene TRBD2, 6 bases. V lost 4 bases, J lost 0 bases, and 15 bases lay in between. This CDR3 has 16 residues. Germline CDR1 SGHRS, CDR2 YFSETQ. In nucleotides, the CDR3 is TGCGCCAGCAGCACCTTAGCGGAGCTTAGCACAGATACGCAGTATTTT. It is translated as CASSTLAELSTDTQYF.

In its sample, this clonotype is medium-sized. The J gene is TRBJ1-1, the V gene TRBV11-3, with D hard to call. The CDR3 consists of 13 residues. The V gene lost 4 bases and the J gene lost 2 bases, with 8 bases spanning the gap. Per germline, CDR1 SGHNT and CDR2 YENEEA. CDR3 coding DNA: TGTGCCAGCAGCTACCAGGTTAACACTGAAGCTTTCTTT. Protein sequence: CASSYQVNTEAFF. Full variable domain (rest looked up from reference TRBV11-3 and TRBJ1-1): EAGVVQSPRYKIIEKKQPVAFWCNPISGHNTLYWYLQNLGQGPELLIRYENEEAVDDSQLPKDRFSAERLKGVDSTLKIQPAELGDSAVYLCASSYQVNTEAFFGQGTRLTVV.

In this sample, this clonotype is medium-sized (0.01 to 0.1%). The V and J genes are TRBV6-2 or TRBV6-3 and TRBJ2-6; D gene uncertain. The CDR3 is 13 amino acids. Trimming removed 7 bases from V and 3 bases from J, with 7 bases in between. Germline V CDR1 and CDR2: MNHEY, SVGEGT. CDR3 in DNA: TGTGCCAGCACCTACAGTGGGGCCAACGTCCTGACTTTC. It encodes CASTYSGANVLTF.

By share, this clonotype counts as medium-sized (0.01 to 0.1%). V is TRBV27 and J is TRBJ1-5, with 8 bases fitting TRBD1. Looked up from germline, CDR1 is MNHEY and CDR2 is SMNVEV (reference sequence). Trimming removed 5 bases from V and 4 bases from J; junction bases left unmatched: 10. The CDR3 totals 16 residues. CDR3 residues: CASSAHAGGWNQPQHF. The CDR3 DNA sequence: TGTGCCAGCAGTGCTCATGCAGGGGGCTGGAATCAGCCCCAGCATTTT.

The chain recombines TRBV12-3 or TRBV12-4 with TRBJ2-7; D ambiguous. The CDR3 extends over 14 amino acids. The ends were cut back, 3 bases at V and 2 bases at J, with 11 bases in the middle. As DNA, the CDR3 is TGTGCCAGCAGTTTCCACGGGCCAACCTACGAGCAGTACTTC. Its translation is CASSFHGPTYEQYF.

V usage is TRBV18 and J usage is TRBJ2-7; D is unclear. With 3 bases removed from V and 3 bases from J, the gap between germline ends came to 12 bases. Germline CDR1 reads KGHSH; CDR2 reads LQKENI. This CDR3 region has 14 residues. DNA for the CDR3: TGTGCCAGCTCACCCGACACGGCTCACTACGAGCAGTACTTC. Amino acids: CASSPDTAHYEQYF.

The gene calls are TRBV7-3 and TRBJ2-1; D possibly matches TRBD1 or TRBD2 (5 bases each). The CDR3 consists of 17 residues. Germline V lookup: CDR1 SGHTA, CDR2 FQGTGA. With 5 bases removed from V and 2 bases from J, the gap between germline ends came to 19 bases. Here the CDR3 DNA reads TGTGCCAGCAGCCCCGTCCTCGGGACCACTACCTACAATGAGCAGTTCTTC. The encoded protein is CASSPVLGTTTYNEQFF.

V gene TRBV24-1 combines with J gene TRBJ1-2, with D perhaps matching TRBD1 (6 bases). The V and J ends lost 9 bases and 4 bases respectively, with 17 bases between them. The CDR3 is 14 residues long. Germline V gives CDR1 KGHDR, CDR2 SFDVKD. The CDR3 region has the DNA TGTGCCACCCCCGAGGGGGTCGACAGCTATGGCTACACCTTC. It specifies CATPEGVDSYGYTF.

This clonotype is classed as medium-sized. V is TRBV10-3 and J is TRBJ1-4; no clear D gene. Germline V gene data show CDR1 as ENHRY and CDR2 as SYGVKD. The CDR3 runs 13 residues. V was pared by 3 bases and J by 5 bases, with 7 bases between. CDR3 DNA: TGTGCCATCAGTGACCCCGGGAATGAAAAACTGTTTTTT. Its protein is CAISDPGNEKLFF.

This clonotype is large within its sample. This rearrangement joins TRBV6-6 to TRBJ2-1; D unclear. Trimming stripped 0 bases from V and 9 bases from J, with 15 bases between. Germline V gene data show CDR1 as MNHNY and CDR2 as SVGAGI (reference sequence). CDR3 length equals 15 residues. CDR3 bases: TGTGCCAGCAGTTACTCGTTGGAGAACGAAGCTGAGCAGTTCTTC. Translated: CASSYSLENEAEQFF.

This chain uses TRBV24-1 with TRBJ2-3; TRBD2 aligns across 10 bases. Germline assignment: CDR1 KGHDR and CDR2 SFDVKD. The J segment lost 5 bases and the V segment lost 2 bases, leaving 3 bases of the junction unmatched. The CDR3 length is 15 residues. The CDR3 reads CATSDSSGRIDTQYF. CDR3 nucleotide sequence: TGTGCCACCAGTGATTCTAGCGGGAGAATAGATACGCAGTATTTT.